The sequence of this T cell receptor beta chain was determined in a study of beta chain features in type 1 diabetes. Expressed TCRB transcripts were sequenced after all isolated RNA was converted to cDNA. Method: immunoSEQ multiplex PCR; TCRdb's copy keeps in-frame clones and lacks some. In the table there are some 160,000 clones, 7% to 9.5% of which are singletons. With respect to this clone: Its antigen is unknown.

Study conclusions and caveats: Junctions at VDJ sites from type 1 diabetes patients had fewer insertions and more deletions. TCRB CDR3s from Type 1 diabetes patients were moderately but significantly shorter in all four CD4+ subsets.

Trimming cost V 6 bases and J 3 bases; bases outside gene matches: 1. The CDR3 loop spans 13 amino acids. Per the germline V gene, CDR1 is SNHLY and CDR2 is FYNNEI. This TCR came from a young woman with type 1 diabetes. The chain couples TRBV2 to TRBJ1-5; 8 bases line up with TRBD1. Material: central memory CD4+ T cells from blood. CDR3 nucleotide sequence: TGTGCCAGCAGGGACAGGGCCAATCAGCCCCAGCATTTT. Translated, it gives CASRDRANQPQHF.